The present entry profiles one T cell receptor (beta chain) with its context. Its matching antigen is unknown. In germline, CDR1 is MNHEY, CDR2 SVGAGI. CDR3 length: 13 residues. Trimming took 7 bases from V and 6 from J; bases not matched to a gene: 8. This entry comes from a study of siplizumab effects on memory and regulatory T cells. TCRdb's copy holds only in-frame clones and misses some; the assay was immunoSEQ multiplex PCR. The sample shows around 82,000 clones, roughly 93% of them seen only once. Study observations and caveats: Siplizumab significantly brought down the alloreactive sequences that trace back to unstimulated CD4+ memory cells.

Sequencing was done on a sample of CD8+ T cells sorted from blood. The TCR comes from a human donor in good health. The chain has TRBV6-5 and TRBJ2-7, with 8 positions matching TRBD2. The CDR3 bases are TGTGCCAGCACTCCTTACGGGGGGGCCGAGCAGTACTTC. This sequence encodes CASTPYGGAEQYF.